The entry below describes one T cell receptor (beta chain). Its antigen is still unknown. This record belongs to a study of T cell responses to AZD1222 COVID-19 vaccine. Study-level points and caveats: There were mostly white British donors and more females than males, and clonal diversity was possibly underestimated.

Trimming shortened V by 4 bases and J by 8 bases, and 18 bases separated the two germline ends. The CDR3 sequence is 14 residues long. In germline, CDR1 is MDHEN, CDR2 SYDVKM. Produced via immunoSEQ multiplex PCR; TCRdb's table is partial and in-frame only. The sample records under 200,000 clones, about 88% being singletons. The sequence derives from an adult in good health. The V and J genes are TRBV28 and TRBJ2-7, with D tentatively TRBD1 or TRBD2 (5 bases each). Material: peripheral blood, obtained on day 0 of AZD1222 vaccination. As DNA, the CDR3 is TGTGCCAGCAGTTCGGGACCAGAGTCCAACCAGCAGTACTTC. Translated: CASSSGPESNQQYF.